A selection of T cell receptor beta chains follows, all from one sample in a study of T cell repertoires in cytomegalovirus infection. TCRdb processed the reads anew with MiXCR; each CDR3 protein has one entry. In the table there are about a million distinct CDR3 sequences, roughly 30% of which are singletons. These receptors' targets are unknown. Specimen: cultured CD8+ T cells from PBMCs, collected from culture after CMV antigen stimulation. These receptors were obtained from a human donor in good health (CMV status not recorded). Some clones in this sample may be carry-over from other donors' samples. The CDR3 runs from the conserved cysteine through the conserved F or W. The order of the fields is V gene, J gene, clone size, D gene, CDR3 DNA, CDR3 protein. D genes are given only for firm matches. Size is stated for part of the rows, as once, few or many counts, or as a class when the clone is expanded.

TRBV28	TRBJ1-2	few	-	TGTGCCAGCAGACACAGGGCCCTGAACTATGGCTACACCTTC	CASRHRALNYGYTF
TRBV5-4	TRBJ2-1	-	-	TGTGCCAGCAGCTTGAATACAGGTGAGCAGTTCTTC	CASSLNTGEQFF
TRBV27	TRBJ2-2	-	-	TGTGCCAGCAATTCGAACACCGGGGAGCTGTTTTTT	CASNSNTGELFF
TRBV19	TRBJ2-2	-	-	TGTGTCAGTAGTGGCTTCCCGGGACGTCGACCGCCCGGGGAGCTGTTTTTT	CVSSGFPGRRPPGELFF
TRBV3-1	TRBJ1-6	few	TRBD1	TGTGCCAGCAGCCGGGGACGACGGGACAGAAAAGATTCACCCCTCCACTTT	CASSRGRRDRKDSPLHF
TRBV7-6	TRBJ2-5	many	-	TGTGCCAGCAGCTCCCGACAGCTCCAAGAGACCCAGTACTTC	CASSSRQLQETQYF
TRBV6-5	TRBJ2-7	-	-	TGTGCCAGCAGTCACGACAGCACCTCCTACGAGCAGTACTTC	CASSHDSTSYEQYF
TRBV7-6	TRBJ2-3	many	-	TGTGCCAGCAGGGGAAGCACAGATACGCAGTATTTT	CASRGSTDTQYF
TRBV13	TRBJ2-3	-	TRBD2	TGTGCCAGCAGCCAAACTAGCGGGGGAGCTAGCACAGATACGCAGTATTTT	CASSQTSGGASTDTQYF
TRBV12-3/TRBV12-4	TRBJ2-3	few	-	TGTGCCAGCACCTCAATCAAGGTTACAGATACGCAGTATTTT	CASTSIKVTDTQYF
TRBV6-2/TRBV6-3	TRBJ1-2	few	TRBD1	TGTGCCAGCAGTCCGCCGGGACAGGGAGTGTCGGTGGATGGCTACACCTTC	CASSPPGQGVSVDGYTF
TRBV29-1	TRBJ2-4	few	-	TGCAGCGTCCCCCGGGGGCCCAAAAACATTCAGTACTTC	CSVPRGPKNIQYF
TRBV7-9	TRBJ2-7	-	-	TGTGCCAGCAAAAAGACAGGAACGAACTACGAGCAGTACTTC	CASKKTGTNYEQYF
TRBV27	TRBJ1-1	few	-	TGTGCCAGCAGTTTATTCGTAGGGGGCACTGAAGCTTTCTTT	CASSLFVGGTEAFF
TRBV27	TRBJ2-1	-	TRBD2	TGTGCCAGCACCTCCGGGGGGGCCCCCAATGAGCAGTTCTTC	CASTSGGAPNEQFF
TRBV4-1	TRBJ1-1	-	-	TGCGCCAGCAGCCCCGGTTCGTTTGGAAACACTGAAGCTTTCTTT	CASSPGSFGNTEAFF
TRBV7-6	TRBJ1-4	-	-	TGTGCCAACAGAGACCGGGACTCACCTGAAAAACTGTTTTTT	CANRDRDSPEKLFF
TRBV7-8	TRBJ1-5	many	-	TGTGCCAGCAGCTCCAATACCTATGGCCATCAGCCCCAGCATTTT	CASSSNTYGHQPQHF
TRBV6-5	TRBJ2-2	-	-	TGTGCCAGCAGTTACTCGAGCGGCGGGGAGCTGTTTTTT	CASSYSSGGELFF
TRBV2	TRBJ2-3	-	TRBD2	TGTGCAACCACCCCAGCGGGGGGGTCTAGCACAGATACGCAGTATTTT	CATTPAGGSSTDTQYF
TRBV6-1	TRBJ2-1	-	TRBD2	TGTGCCAGCAGTGAAGACCGCCTACTAGCGGACCTCTACAATGAGCAGTTCTTC	CASSEDRLLADLYNEQFF
TRBV7-8	TRBJ2-3	-	-	TGTGCCAACAGCATCCCCGCAGGGTTTGGGCCAGATACGCAGTATTTT	CANSIPAGFGPDTQYF
TRBV7-2	TRBJ2-5	many	TRBD2	TGTGCCAGCAGCATCTACTGGGGGGAGGGAGAGACCCAGTACTTC	CASSIYWGEGETQYF
TRBV7-6	TRBJ2-3	-	-	TGTGCCAGCAGCTTAGGGTTTAAGACAGATACGCAGTATTTT	CASSLGFKTDTQYF
TRBV20-1	TRBJ1-3	few	TRBD1	TGCAGTGCTAGAGATGGGAGACAGGGGGCGAGCTCTGGAAACACCATATATTTT	CSARDGRQGASSGNTIYF
TRBV7-9	TRBJ1-1	-	-	TGTGTCAGCAGTTTAGGGCGTACTGAAGCTTTCTTT	CVSSLGRTEAFF
TRBV19	TRBJ1-1	-	TRBD1	TGTGCCAGTAGTATACAGGGGGGTGAAGCTTTCTTT	CASSIQGGEAFF
TRBV5-4	TRBJ1-2	-	-	TGTGCCAGCAGCTTGGGGAGGATGTCTAACTATGGCTACACCTTC	CASSLGRMSNYGYTF
TRBV20-1	TRBJ1-3	few	-	TGCAGTGCTAGAGATCCCCCAGCTGGAAACACCATATATTTT	CSARDPPAGNTIYF
TRBV6-5	TRBJ1-2	-	TRBD1	TGTGCCAGCAGCTCGACAGGGGCCTACACCTTC	CASSSTGAYTF
TRBV7-2	TRBJ2-7	many	-	TGTGCCAGCAGCTTAGGTTCAGGGAGAGGATACGAGCAGTACTTC	CASSLGSGRGYEQYF
TRBV5-6	TRBJ2-3	-	-	TGTGCCAGCAGCTTGGATCTAGCGACCACAGATACGCAGTATTTT	CASSLDLATTDTQYF
TRBV7-2	TRBJ2-7	-	-	TGTGCCAGCAGCCCAGAAGGCCTCGACAGTGACGAGCAGTACTTC	CASSPEGLDSDEQYF
TRBV12-3/TRBV12-4	TRBJ1-3	few	-	TGTGCCAGCAGTTTCGTGAGATTCTCTGGAAACACCATATATTTT	CASSFVRFSGNTIYF
TRBV7-2	TRBJ1-1	once	-	TGTGCCAGCACCACCCGGGACCAACTAGCTTTCTTT	CASTTRDQLAFF
TRBV6-1	TRBJ2-5	-	TRBD2	TGTGCCAGCAGCCCACCGGGGGGGGCTGGAGGTGAGACCCAGTACTTC	CASSPPGGAGGETQYF
TRBV7-6	TRBJ1-2	few	TRBD1	TGTGCCAGCAGCTTAGACCAGGGGGCGGTCTATGGCTACACCTTC	CASSLDQGAVYGYTF
TRBV27	TRBJ2-5	few	-	TGTGCCAGCAGTTTTGAAGGAGAGACCCAGTACTTC	CASSFEGETQYF
TRBV24-1	TRBJ2-5	many	-	TGTGCCACCAGTGATTTCGGGGTCCAGGACTTAGAAGAGACCCAGTACTTC	CATSDFGVQDLEETQYF
TRBV27	TRBJ2-5	-	-	TGTGCCAGCAGTTTCGGCCGGGGCCGAGCGACCCAGTACTTC	CASSFGRGRATQYF
TRBV6-5	TRBJ2-5	few	-	TGTGCCAGCAGTCCCCCCGGGGGTAGGGAAGAGACCCAGTACTTC	CASSPPGGREETQYF
TRBV7-8	TRBJ2-2	many	-	TGTGCCAGCACCAGAGATAACACCGGGGAGCTGTTTTTT	CASTRDNTGELFF
TRBV19	TRBJ2-7	-	TRBD1	TGTGCCAGTAGTATAAGGGACAGGGGGCCCTACGAGCAGTACTTC	CASSIRDRGPYEQYF
TRBV27	TRBJ1-5	many	-	TGTGCCAGCAGTTCCTATGACAGGTCCGTGTTTTCCAATCAGCCCCAGCATTTT	CASSSYDRSVFSNQPQHF
TRBV7-9	TRBJ2-2	many	-	TGTGCCAGCTTCCCCCCGGACAGCCTGGGTGGCACCGGGGAGCTGTTTTTT	CASFPPDSLGGTGELFF
TRBV7-3	TRBJ1-2	-	TRBD1	TGTGCCAGCGGCCCCGGCAAGGGGGCGTATGGCTACACCTTC	CASGPGKGAYGYTF
TRBV4-2	TRBJ2-1	-	TRBD2	TGTGCCAGCAGCCATCGGCTAGCGGGGGTTACGGACAATGAGCAGTTCTTC	CASSHRLAGVTDNEQFF
TRBV5-4	TRBJ1-2	few	TRBD1	TGTGCCAGCAGCACGACAGGGGCCCCTAACTATGGCTACACCTTC	CASSTTGAPNYGYTF
TRBV7-8	TRBJ2-7	many	-	TGTGCCAGCAGCCGGGACAACTCCTACGAGCAGTACTTC	CASSRDNSYEQYF
TRBV12-3/TRBV12-4	TRBJ2-1	-	-	TGTGCCAGCACCTCCGGCGTCCAGGACTTTAGCTCCTACAATGAGCAGTTCTTC	CASTSGVQDFSSYNEQFF
TRBV29-1	TRBJ2-1	-	-	TGCAGCTCTGACATTGCCAAGGGGAATGAGCAGTTCTTC	CSSDIAKGNEQFF
TRBV6-5	TRBJ2-5	-	TRBD2	TGTGCCAGCAGTTACCCGACGGGGGGGGAGACCCAGTACTTC	CASSYPTGGETQYF
TRBV2	TRBJ1-2	few	TRBD1	TGTGCCAGCAGCGCAACAGGGGGCGGTCTAGGCTTGGCGTCTTATGGCTACACCTTC	CASSATGGGLGLASYGYTF
TRBV27	TRBJ2-3	-	-	TGTGCCAGCAGTTCTCCCAGGGAGGGGGGGCGAAGCACAGATACGCAGTATTTT	CASSSPREGGRSTDTQYF